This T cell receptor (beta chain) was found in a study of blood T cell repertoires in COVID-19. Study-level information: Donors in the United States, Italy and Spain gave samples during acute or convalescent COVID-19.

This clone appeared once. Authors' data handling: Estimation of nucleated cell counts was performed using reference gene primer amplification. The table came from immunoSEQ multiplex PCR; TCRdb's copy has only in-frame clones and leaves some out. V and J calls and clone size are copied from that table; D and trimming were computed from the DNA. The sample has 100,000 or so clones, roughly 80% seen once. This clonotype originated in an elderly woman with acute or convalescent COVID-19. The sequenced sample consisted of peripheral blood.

The CDR3 DNA reads as TGTGCCATCAAGGACAGGGGGCGGTCCGGGGAGCTGTTTTTT. It specifies CAIKDRGRSGELFF. This chain links TRBV10-3 with TRBJ2-2; TRBD1 matches at 11 bases. V lost 7 bases, J lost 6 bases, and 4 bases stayed unmatched. This CDR3 contains 14 residues. CDR1 and CDR2 from the germline V gene are ENHRY and SYGVKD.